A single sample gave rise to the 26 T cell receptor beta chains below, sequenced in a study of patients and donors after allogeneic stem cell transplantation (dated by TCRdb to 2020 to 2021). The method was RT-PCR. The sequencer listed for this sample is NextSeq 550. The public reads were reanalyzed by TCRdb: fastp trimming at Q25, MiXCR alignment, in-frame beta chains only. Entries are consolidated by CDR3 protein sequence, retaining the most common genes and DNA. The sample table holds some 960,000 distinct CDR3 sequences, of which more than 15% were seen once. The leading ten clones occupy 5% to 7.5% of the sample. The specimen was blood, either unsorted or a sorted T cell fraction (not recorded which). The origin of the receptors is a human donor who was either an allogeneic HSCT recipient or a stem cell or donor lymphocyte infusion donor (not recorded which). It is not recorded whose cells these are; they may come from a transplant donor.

CDR3 sequence: CASSLRRESTGELFF. CDR3 coding DNA: TGCGCCAGCAGCTTGAGACGGGAGTCGACCGGGGAGCTGTTTTTT. The chain joins TRBV5-1 to TRBJ2-2; possibly TRBD2 for D (6 bases). The CDR3 loop spans 15 amino acids. The germline gives CDR1 SGHRS, CDR2 YFSETQ. V lost 1 base to trimming and J lost 5 bases, with 12 bases between them.

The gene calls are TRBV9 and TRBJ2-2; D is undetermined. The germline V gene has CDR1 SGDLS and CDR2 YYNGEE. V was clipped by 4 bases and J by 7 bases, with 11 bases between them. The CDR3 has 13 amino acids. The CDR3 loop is CASSNYDIGELFF. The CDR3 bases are TGTGCCAGCAGCAACTATGATATCGGGGAGCTGTTTTTT.

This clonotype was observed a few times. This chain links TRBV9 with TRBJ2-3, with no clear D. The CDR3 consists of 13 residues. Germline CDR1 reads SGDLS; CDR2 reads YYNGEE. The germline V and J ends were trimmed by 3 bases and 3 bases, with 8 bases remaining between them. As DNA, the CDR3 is TGTGCCAGCAGCGCCGCAGATACAGATACGCAGTATTTT. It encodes CASSAADTDTQYF. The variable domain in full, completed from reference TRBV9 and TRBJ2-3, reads DSGVTQTPKHLITATGQRVTLRCSPRSGDLSVYWYQQSLDQGLQFLIQYYNGEERAKGNILERFSAQQFPDLHSELNLSSLELGDSALYFCASSAADTDTQYFGPGTRLTVL.

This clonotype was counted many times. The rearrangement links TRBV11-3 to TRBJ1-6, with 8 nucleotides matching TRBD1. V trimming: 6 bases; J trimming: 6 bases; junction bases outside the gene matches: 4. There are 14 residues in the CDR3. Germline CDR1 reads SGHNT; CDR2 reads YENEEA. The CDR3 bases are TGTGCCAGCAGTTCGACAGGGGCTAATTCACCCCTCCACTTT. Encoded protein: CASSSTGANSPLHF.

The CDR3 bases are TGTGCCAGCAGCAAAGAGTTTCGGGGGACAGGAGCTGGGGCCAACGTCCTGACTTTC. It yields the protein CASSKEFRGTGAGANVLTF. The gene calls are TRBV21-1 and TRBJ2-6; TRBD1 reflects the table's D call only, with no check against the DNA. TRBV21-1 is a pseudogene. This CDR3 is 19 amino acids long.

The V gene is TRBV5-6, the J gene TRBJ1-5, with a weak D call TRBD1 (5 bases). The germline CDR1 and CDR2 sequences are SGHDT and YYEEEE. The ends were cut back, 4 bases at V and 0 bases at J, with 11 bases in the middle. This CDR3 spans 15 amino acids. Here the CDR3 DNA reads TGTGCCAGCAGCAACCACAGGTTTAGCAATCAGCCCCAGCATTTT. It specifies CASSNHRFSNQPQHF. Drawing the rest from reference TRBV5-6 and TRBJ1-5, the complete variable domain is DAGVTQSPTHLIKTRGQQVTLRCSPKSGHDTVSWYQQALGQGPQFIFQYYEEEERQRGNFPDRFSGHQFPNYSSELNVNALLLGDSALYLCASSNHRFSNQPQHFGDGTRLSIL.

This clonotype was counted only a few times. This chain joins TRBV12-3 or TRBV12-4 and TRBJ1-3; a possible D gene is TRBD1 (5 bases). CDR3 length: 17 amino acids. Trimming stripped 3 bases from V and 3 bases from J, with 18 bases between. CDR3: CASSLGPSVVSGNTIYF. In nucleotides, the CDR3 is TGTGCCAGCAGTTTGGGACCATCAGTAGTTAGTGGAAACACCATATATTTT.

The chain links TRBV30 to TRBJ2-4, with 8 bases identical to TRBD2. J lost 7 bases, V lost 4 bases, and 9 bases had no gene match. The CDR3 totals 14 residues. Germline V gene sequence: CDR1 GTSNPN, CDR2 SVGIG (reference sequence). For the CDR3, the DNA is TGTGCCTGGAATTACGGGGGGGCCAGGAACATTCAGTACTTC. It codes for CAWNYGGARNIQYF. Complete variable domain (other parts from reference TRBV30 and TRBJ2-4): SQTIHQWPATLVQPVGSPLSLECTVEGTSNPNLYWYRQAAGRGLQLLFYSVGIGQISSEVPQNLSASRPQDRQFILSSKKLLLSDSGFYLCAWNYGGARNIQYFGAGTRLSVL.

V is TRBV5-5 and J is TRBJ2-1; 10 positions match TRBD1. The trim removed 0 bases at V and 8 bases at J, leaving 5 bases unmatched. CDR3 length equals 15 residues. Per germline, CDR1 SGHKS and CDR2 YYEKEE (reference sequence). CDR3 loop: CASSLDGGTGDEQFF. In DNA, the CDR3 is TGTGCCAGCAGCTTGGATGGCGGGACAGGGGATGAGCAGTTCTTC.

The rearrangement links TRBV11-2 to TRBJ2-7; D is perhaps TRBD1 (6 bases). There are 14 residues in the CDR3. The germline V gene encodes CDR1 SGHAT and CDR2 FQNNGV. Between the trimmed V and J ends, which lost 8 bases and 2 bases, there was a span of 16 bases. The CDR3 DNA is TGTGCCAGCGGCGCCTCACAGGGAGCCTACGAGCAGTACTTC. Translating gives CASGASQGAYEQYF. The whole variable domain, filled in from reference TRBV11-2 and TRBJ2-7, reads EAGVAQSPRYKIIEKRQSVAFWCNPISGHATLYWYQQILGQGPKLLIQFQNNGVVDDSQLPKDRFSAERLKGVDSTLKIQPAKLEDSAVYLCASGASQGAYEQYFGPGTRLTVT.

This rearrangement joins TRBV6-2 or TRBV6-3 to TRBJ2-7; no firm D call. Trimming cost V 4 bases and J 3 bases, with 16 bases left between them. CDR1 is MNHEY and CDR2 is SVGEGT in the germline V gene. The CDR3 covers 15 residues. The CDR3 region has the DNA TGTGCCAGCAGTTGGCCAGCGTGGAATGTCTACGAGCAGTACTTC. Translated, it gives CASSWPAWNVYEQYF.

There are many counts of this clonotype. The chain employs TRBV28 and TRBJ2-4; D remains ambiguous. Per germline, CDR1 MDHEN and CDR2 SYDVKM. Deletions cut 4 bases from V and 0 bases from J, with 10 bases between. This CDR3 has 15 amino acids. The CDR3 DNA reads TGTGCCAGCAGTTCGGGCGGTATAGCCAAAAACATTCAGTACTTC. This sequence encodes CASSSGGIAKNIQYF.

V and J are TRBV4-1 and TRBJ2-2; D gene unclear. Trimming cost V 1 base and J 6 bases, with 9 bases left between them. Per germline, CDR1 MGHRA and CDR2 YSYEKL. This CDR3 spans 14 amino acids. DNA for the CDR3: TGCGCCAGCAGCCAAGTCTCTAGAGCCGGGGAGCTGTTTTTT. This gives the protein CASSQVSRAGELFF.

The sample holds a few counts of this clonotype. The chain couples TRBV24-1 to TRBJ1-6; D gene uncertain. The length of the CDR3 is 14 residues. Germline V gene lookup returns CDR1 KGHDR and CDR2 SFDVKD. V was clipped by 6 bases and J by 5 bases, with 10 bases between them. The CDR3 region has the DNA TGTGCCACCAGTTTGGCGTCGGATAATTCACCCCTCCACTTT. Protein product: CATSLASDNSPLHF.

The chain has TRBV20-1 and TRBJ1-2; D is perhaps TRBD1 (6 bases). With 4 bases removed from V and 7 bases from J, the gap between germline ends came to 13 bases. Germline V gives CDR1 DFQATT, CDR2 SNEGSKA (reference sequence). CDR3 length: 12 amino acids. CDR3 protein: CSATMTGGGYTF. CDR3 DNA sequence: TGCAGTGCTACCATGACAGGCGGTGGCTACACCTTC.

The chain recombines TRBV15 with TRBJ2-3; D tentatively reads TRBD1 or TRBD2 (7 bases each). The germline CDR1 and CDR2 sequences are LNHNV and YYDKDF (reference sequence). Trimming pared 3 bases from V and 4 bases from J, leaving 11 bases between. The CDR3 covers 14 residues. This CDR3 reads CATSSRGGADTQYF. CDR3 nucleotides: TGTGCCACCAGCAGCAGGGGGGGCGCAGATACGCAGTATTTT. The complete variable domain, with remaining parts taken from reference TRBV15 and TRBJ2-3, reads DAMVIQNPRYQVTQFGKPVTLSCSQTLNHNVMYWYQQKSSQAPKLLFHYYDKDFNNEADTPDNFQSRRPNTSFCFLDIRSPGLGDTAMYLCATSSRGGADTQYFGPGTRLTVL.

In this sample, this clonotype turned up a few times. The CDR3 is CSATDTKRFEQYF. CDR3 nucleotides: TGCAGTGCTACCGACACAAAGAGGTTCGAGCAGTACTTC. This chain links TRBV20-1 with TRBJ2-7; D unclear. V shed 4 bases and J shed 6 bases, with 16 bases lying between them. This CDR3 is 13 amino acids long. Per germline, CDR1 DFQATT and CDR2 SNEGSKA (reference sequence).

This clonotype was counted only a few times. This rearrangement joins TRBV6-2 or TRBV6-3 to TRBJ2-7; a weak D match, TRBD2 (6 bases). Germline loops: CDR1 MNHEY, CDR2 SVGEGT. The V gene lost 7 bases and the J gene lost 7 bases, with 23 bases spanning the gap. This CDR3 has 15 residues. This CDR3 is CASIKTQQRGREQYF. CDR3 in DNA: TGTGCCAGCATTAAAACCCAACAACGGGGGAGAGAGCAGTACTTC.

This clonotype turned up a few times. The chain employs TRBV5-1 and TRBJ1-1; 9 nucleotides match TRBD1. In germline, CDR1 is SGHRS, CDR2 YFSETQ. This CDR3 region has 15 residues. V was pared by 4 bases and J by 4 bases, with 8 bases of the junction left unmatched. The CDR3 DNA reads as TGCGCCAGCAGCCGAACCGGGACAGGGACCACTGAAGCTTTCTTT. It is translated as CASSRTGTGTTEAFF.

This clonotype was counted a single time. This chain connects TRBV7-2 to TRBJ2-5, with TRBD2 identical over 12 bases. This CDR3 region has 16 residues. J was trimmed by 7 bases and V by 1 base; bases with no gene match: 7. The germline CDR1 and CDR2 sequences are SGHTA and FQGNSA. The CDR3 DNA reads TGTGCCAGCAGCTTAGAGCTAGCGGGGGGGCTGGGGACCCAGTACTTC. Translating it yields CASSLELAGGLGTQYF.

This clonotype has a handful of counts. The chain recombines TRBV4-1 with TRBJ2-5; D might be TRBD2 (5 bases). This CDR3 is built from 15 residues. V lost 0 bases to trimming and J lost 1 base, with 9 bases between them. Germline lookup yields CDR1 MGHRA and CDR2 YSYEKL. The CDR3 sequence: CASSQEGALQETQYF. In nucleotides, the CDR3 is TGCGCCAGCAGCCAAGAGGGAGCCCTCCAAGAGACCCAGTACTTC.

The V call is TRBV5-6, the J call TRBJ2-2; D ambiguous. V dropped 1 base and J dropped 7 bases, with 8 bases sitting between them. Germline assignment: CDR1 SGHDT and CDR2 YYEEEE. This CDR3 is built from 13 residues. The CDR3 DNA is TGTGCCAGCAGCTTGTGGGGTTTCGGGGAGCTGTTTTTT. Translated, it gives CASSLWGFGELFF.

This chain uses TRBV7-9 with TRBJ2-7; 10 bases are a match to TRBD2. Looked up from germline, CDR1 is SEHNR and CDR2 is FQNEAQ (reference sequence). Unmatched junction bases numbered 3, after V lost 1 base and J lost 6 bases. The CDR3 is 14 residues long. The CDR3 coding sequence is TGTGCCAGCAGCTTAGTGGCTAGCGGGGGCGAGCAGTACTTC. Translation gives CASSLVASGGEQYF.

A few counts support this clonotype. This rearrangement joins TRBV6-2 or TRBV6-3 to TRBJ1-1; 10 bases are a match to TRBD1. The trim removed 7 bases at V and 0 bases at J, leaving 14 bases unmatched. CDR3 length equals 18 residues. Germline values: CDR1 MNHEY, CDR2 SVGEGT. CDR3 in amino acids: CASKPSGTGVIMNTEAFF. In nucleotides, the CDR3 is TGTGCCAGCAAGCCCTCCGGGACAGGGGTTATCATGAACACTGAAGCTTTCTTT.

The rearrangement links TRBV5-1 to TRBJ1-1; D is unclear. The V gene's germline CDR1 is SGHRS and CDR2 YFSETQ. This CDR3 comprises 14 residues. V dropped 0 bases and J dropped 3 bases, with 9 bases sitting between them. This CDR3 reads CASSLGHGDTEAFF. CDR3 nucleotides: TGCGCCAGCAGCTTGGGGCATGGGGACACTGAAGCTTTCTTT.

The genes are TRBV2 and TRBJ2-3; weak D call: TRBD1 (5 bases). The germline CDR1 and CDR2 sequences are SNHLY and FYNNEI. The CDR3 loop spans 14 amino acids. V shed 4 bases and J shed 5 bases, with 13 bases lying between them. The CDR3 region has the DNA TGTGCCAGCAGTGTGTGGGGCGCGGTAGATACGCAGTATTTT. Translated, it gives CASSVWGAVDTQYF.